Reported below is one TCR beta chain. This receptor's antigen is unknown. Base qualities are not recorded, but no much larger clone differs from it by a single base. Peripheral blood CD8+ and CD4+ T cells from healthy donors, Susac syndrome patients and multiple sclerosis patients were profiled using high-throughput TCR beta sequencing. The Susac syndrome patients fulfilled recently defined diagnostic criteria for either definite or probable disease. CD8+ TEMRA cells were enriched by FACS, while bulk CD8+ and CD4+ T cells were purified by magnetic negative isolation. Blood was drawn into EDTA tubes, processed within 24 hours, and PBMCs were isolated by density gradient centrifugation. PBMCs intended for TCR sequencing were frozen in liquid nitrogen and were later thawed in a 37 degrees C water bath. A purity of at least 90% was achieved for sorted or isolated CD4+, CD8+ and CD8+ TEMRA cells. RNA was extracted using the RNeasy kit, and about 0.45 to 1 ug of the RNA was reverse transcribed with random hexamers. TCR beta CDR3 regions were amplified with the immunoSEQ multiplex PCR assay covering 54 Vbeta and 13 Jbeta segments. PCR amplification bias was corrected using a synthetic template baseline for primer optimization and computational correction. The original pipeline was this. Only productive sequences were kept, with reads annotated to V, D and J genes according to IMGT and analyzed in immunoSEQ Analyzer. Clonality was calculated as one minus the Shannon entropy normalized by log2 of the number of productive unique sequences. For each patient and control, public and private clones were evaluated among the 100 most prevalent clones. Clones were defined as Susac-specific when absent from the healthy and MS cohorts, from about 1,100 published viral clones and from other ImmuneACCESS disease sequences. TCRdb reworked the public reads: Q25 trimming with fastp, MiXCR clone assembly, productive beta chains retained. All rows with the same CDR3 protein become a single entry with the most common DNA and genes. TCRdb, not the authors, supplied the V and J calls. The sample has roughly 140,000 distinct CDR3 sequences on record, roughly 95% of them singletons. About 0.17% of the sample goes to the ten largest clones.

This entry is derived from a study of CD8 T cells in Susac syndrome (dated by TCRdb to the late 2010s). A note on the overall study: Among the Susac syndrome patients who were sequenced, clinically active disease was present in six and clinical remission was observed in roughly eight. Repertoire sequencing was used to test whether CD8+ T cell activation and differentiation in Susac syndrome was antigen driven. At blood withdrawal, Susac syndrome patients were therapy-naive, treated with corticosteroids (with IVIg additionally given to some), or treated with IVIg alone.

What the research found in general, with its limitations: The number of individuals in the TCR sequencing and HLA analysis was recognized as being relatively small. In the CD4+ T cell repertoire of Susac syndrome patients, clonal expansion was not detected.

The clonotype comes from a human donor with Susac syndrome. Sequences were obtained from CD4+ T cells from PBMCs.

The nucleotide sequence is TGTGCCAGCAGCCCCGGGGCGGGGGGGCAGTACAATGAGCAGTTCTTC. The resulting protein is CASSPGAGGQYNEQFF. The chain couples TRBV9 to TRBJ2-1; 9 central nucleotides agree with TRBD2. Trimmed from V: 4 bases; trimmed from J: 4 bases; junction bases lacking a gene match: 9. The CDR3 spans 16 residues, from the cysteine through the phenylalanine. Just CDR3 DNA is preserved here, 48 bases in frame from base 1. Based on the germline V gene, the CDR1 and CDR2 sequences are SGDLS and YYNGEE.